The 27 T cell receptor beta chains reported below all come from one sample, sequenced in a study of cytomegalovirus exposure and HLA in healthy donors. PCR used 60 Vbeta primers and 13 Jbeta primers. Only in-frame clones appear in the TCRdb table, and some are missing; sequencing was by immunoSEQ multiplex PCR. Of about 160,000 clones in the sample, 60% to 70% were seen once. Sequencing was done on a sample of PBMCs. The receptors derive from a woman aged 55-69 years in good health and CMV-seropositive.

The rearrangement links TRBV7-9 to TRBJ2-1, with D possibly being TRBD2 (5 bases). CDR3 length equals 12 residues. The V gene's germline CDR1 is SEHNR and CDR2 FQNEAQ (reference sequence). V was pared by 5 bases and J by 14 bases, with 16 bases between. The CDR3 region has the DNA TGTGCCAGCAGCGAATACGGGGAGCACGAGTTCTTC. Protein: CASSEYGEHEFF. The full variable domain, completed using reference TRBV7-9 and TRBJ2-1, is DTGVSQNPRHKITKRGQNVTFRCDPISEHNRLYWYRQTLGQGPEFLTYFQNEAQLEKSRLLSDRFSAERPKGSFSTLEIQRTEQGDSAMYLCASSEYGEHEFFGPGTRLTVL.

This clone has a single count. The chain recombines TRBV4-3 with TRBJ2-3; TRBD1 is a possible D gene (6 bases). This CDR3 has 17 residues. The germline V gene has CDR1 LGHNA and CDR2 YSLEER. V was cut by 0 bases and J by 6 bases, with 19 bases left in between. CDR3 residues: CASSQESLPAGVDTQYF. Written as DNA, the CDR3 is TGCGCCAGCAGCCAAGAGTCTCTCCCGGCAGGGGTGGATACGCAGTATTTT.

The chain links TRBV2 to TRBJ2-3; 9 positions match TRBD2. This CDR3 has 17 residues. Trimming at V came to 6 bases and at J to 6 bases, leaving 16 bases not matched to a gene. Germline lookup yields CDR1 SNHLY and CDR2 FYNNEI. CDR3 sequence: CASSDRIAGEDLDTQYF. CDR3 nucleotides: TGTGCCAGCAGCGATAGGATAGCGGGAGAGGATTTGGATACGCAGTATTTT.

This chain joins TRBV6-5 and TRBJ1-4; possibly TRBD1 for D (5 bases). Germline loops: CDR1 MNHEY, CDR2 SVGAGI. The CDR3 consists of 14 residues. V was cut by 0 bases and J by 7 bases, with 9 bases left in between. The CDR3 is CASSYSGRGEKLFF. The CDR3 DNA sequence: TGTGCCAGCAGTTACTCCGGGAGGGGTGAAAAACTGTTTTTT.

Points on this clone: This sample includes further DNA sequences coding for the same CDR3. The rearrangement joins TRBV12-5 to TRBJ2-2, with 14 bases aligning to TRBD2. The V and J ends lost 6 bases and 1 base, in that order; junction bases with no gene match: 4. This CDR3 is 17 amino acids long. Germline V lookup: CDR1 LGHNT, CDR2 FRNRAP. The CDR3 sequence is CASGTGTSGRNTGELFF. The CDR3 DNA reads as TGTGCTAGTGGGACCGGGACTAGCGGGAGGAACACCGGGGAGCTGTTTTTT.

This clone was counted a few times. This chain uses TRBV12-5 with TRBJ2-1, with 9 bases that match TRBD2. Trimming removed 0 bases from V and 8 bases from J; junction bases left unmatched: 8. CDR3 size: 16 residues. CDR1 and CDR2 from the germline V gene are LGHNT and FRNRAP. The CDR3 nucleotides are TGTGCTAGTGGTTTGGTACACGGCGGGAGGGACGATGAGCAGTTCTTC. As protein: CASGLVHGGRDDEQFF.

The rearrangement links TRBV9 to TRBJ1-1, with D unclear. This CDR3 has 16 residues. CDR1 is SGDLS and CDR2 is YYNGEE in the germline V gene. The V end lost 0 bases, the J end lost 0 bases, and 12 bases lay between the germline ends. Written as DNA, the CDR3 is TGTGCCAGCAGCGTAGGCTCAAGACTCATGAACACTGAAGCTTTCTTT. Its protein product is CASSVGSRLMNTEAFF.

The rearrangement uses TRBV5-4 and TRBJ2-7, with 7 bases that match TRBD1. After removal of 4 bases from V and 5 bases from J, the junction contained 9 bases not matched to a gene. CDR3 length: 14 amino acids. Germline V gene lookup returns CDR1 SGHNT and CDR2 YYREEE (reference sequence). CDR3 bases: TGTGCCAGCAGCCCCGGACAGGAAATCCACGAGCAGTACTTC. Its translation: CASSPGQEIHEQYF.

This chain connects TRBV4-2 to TRBJ1-1, with D unresolved. The length of the CDR3 is 14 residues. V lost 4 bases, J lost 5 bases, and 14 bases lay in between. From germline, CDR1 is LGHNA and CDR2 YNFKEQ. The CDR3 DNA is TGTGCCAGCAGCCCTCCGGGAGGAAGGACTGAAGCTTTCTTT. This gives the protein CASSPPGGRTEAFF.

The V gene is TRBV4-3, the J gene TRBJ2-3, with 7 bases identical to TRBD2. Germline lookup yields CDR1 LGHNA and CDR2 YSLEER. V gave up 0 bases and J gave up 7 bases; unmatched junction bases: 10. This CDR3 has 16 residues. The CDR3 DNA sequence: TGCGCCAGCAGCCAAGAAATCTCTGCGGGAGTCCATACGCAGTATTTT. This translates into CASSQEISAGVHTQYF.

The V and J genes are TRBV4-3 and TRBJ2-1; tentatively, D is TRBD1 (6 bases). The CDR3 contains 14 residues. The germline CDR1 and CDR2 sequences are LGHNA and YSLEER. The V and J ends lost 0 bases and 7 bases respectively, with 10 bases between them. The CDR3 DNA follows: TGCGCCAGCAGCCAAGATGGAAGGGGGAATGAGCAGTTCTTC. It translates to CASSQDGRGNEQFF.

V and J are TRBV29-1 and TRBJ1-1; 7 bases match TRBD1. CDR3 length: 12 residues. V lost 5 bases to trimming and J lost 4 bases; unmatched junction nucleotides: 4. In germline, CDR1 is SQVTM, CDR2 ANQGSEA. CDR3 DNA: TGCAGCGTTTCCCGACAGGGCACTGAAGCTTTCTTT. It codes for CSVSRQGTEAFF.

The rearrangement uses TRBV7-9 and TRBJ2-2; 8 positions agree with TRBD2. The ends lost 5 bases at V and 2 bases at J; junction bases unmatched: 10. The CDR3 runs to 17 residues. Germline CDR1 SEHNR, CDR2 FQNEAQ (reference sequence). The CDR3, as DNA: TGTGCCAGCAGCCCCCCCGGGAGGGAACAAAACACCGGGGAGCTGTTTTTT. This gives the protein CASSPPGREQNTGELFF.

This chain connects TRBV7-2 to TRBJ2-7, with 7 bases that match TRBD2. The CDR3 is 15 amino acids. Germline assignment: CDR1 SGHTA and CDR2 FQGNSA. The V gene end was trimmed by 1 base and the J gene end by 4 bases; junction bases not matched to a gene: 7. The CDR3 region is CASSLGSGPQYEQYF. CDR3 nucleotides: TGTGCCAGCAGCTTAGGTAGCGGGCCCCAATACGAGCAGTACTTC.

This clone appeared a single time. The V and J genes are TRBV29-1 and TRBJ2-3; 8 nucleotides line up with TRBD2. Germline V lookup: CDR1 SQVTM, CDR2 ANQGSEA. This CDR3 has 14 amino acids. With 8 bases clipped from V and 0 bases from J, the junction kept 7 bases outside the gene matches. CDR3 sequence reads: CSIGLAVSTDTQYF. The CDR3 DNA reads as TGCAGCATCGGACTAGCCGTCAGCACAGATACGCAGTATTTT.

The V and J genes are TRBV7-9 and TRBJ1-3; D not resolved. Germline V gene lookup returns CDR1 SEHNR and CDR2 FQNEAQ (reference sequence). Trimming removed 5 bases at V and 3 bases at J, with 5 bases between. The CDR3 has 12 amino acids. The CDR3 sequence is CASSLNGNTIYF. The CDR3 DNA sequence: TGTGCCAGCAGCCTAAATGGAAACACCATATATTTT.

J is TRBJ2-5 and V is TRBV2; possibly TRBD2 for D (7 bases). Looked up from germline, CDR1 is SNHLY and CDR2 is FYNNEI. Trimming cost V 6 bases and J 2 bases, with 16 bases left between them. The CDR3 loop spans 15 amino acids. In DNA, the CDR3 is TGTGCCAGCAGCGCCATGAGGGGGGGTCAAGAGACCCAGTACTTC. It translates to CASSAMRGGQETQYF.

The rearrangement links TRBV5-4 to TRBJ2-5; 8 bases agree with TRBD2. Losses at the gene ends were 0 bases for V and 5 bases for J; bases not matched to a gene: 12. The CDR3 loop spans 17 amino acids. Germline V CDR1 and CDR2: SGHNT, YYREEE (reference sequence). The CDR3 DNA reads TGTGCCAGCAGCTTGGGGGGCGCCACGGGAGGGTTGGAGACCCAGTACTTC. Protein sequence: CASSLGGATGGLETQYF.

This clone was detected only a few times. This sequence joins TRBV9 and TRBJ2-1; D perhaps matches TRBD2 (6 bases). In germline, CDR1 is SGDLS, CDR2 YYNGEE. Trimming stripped 1 base from V and 5 bases from J, with 16 bases between. The CDR3 sequence is 16 residues long. The CDR3 coding sequence is TGTGCCAGCAGCGTACAAATGGCGGGATTCGACAATGAGCAGTTCTTC. Residues: CASSVQMAGFDNEQFF.

This clone was recorded a few times. This chain joins TRBV6-5 and TRBJ2-3; a weak D match, TRBD2 (7 bases). Trimming cost V 0 bases and J 3 bases, with 10 bases left between them. In germline, CDR1 is MNHEY, CDR2 SVGAGI. This CDR3 has 15 residues. The CDR3 is CASSYSGGRTDTQYF. CDR3 DNA: TGTGCCAGCAGTTACTCGGGGGGGCGTACAGATACGCAGTATTTT.

The rearrangement links TRBV28 to TRBJ2-3, with 8 bases identical to TRBD1. The CDR3 spans 15 residues. V was pared by 5 bases and J by 1 base, with 5 bases of the junction left unmatched. The germline gives CDR1 MDHEN, CDR2 SYDVKM. CDR3 loop: CASSLGGQGTDTQYF. CDR3 in DNA: TGTGCCAGCAGTCTTGGGGGACAGGGCACAGATACGCAGTATTTT.

This clone was seen more than once but under ten times. This chain connects TRBV7-9 to TRBJ1-5; the match to TRBD1 covers 7 bases. The trim removed 5 bases at V and 0 bases at J, leaving 13 bases unmatched. Germline V lookup: CDR1 SEHNR, CDR2 FQNEAQ (reference sequence). The CDR3 consists of 18 residues. The CDR3 DNA sequence: TGTGCCAGCAGCCCAGACCCCTACAGGGGAAATAGCAATCAGCCCCAGCATTTT. It is translated as CASSPDPYRGNSNQPQHF.

The rearrangement links TRBV9 to TRBJ2-1; D is possibly TRBD2 (5 bases). The CDR3 consists of 16 residues. In germline, CDR1 is SGDLS, CDR2 YYNGEE. The V gene lost 3 bases and the J gene lost 0 bases, with 13 bases spanning the gap. CDR3 in DNA: TGTGCCAGCAGCGGGAAAGCGGACCACTCCTACAATGAGCAGTTCTTC. It encodes CASSGKADHSYNEQFF.

The chain joins TRBV4-3 to TRBJ2-5; TRBD2 aligns across 13 bases. Germline V CDR1 and CDR2: LGHNA, YSLEER. After removal of 5 bases from V and 2 bases from J, the junction contained 5 bases not matched to a gene. The CDR3 spans 16 residues. The CDR3 protein is CASSSSTSGRQETQYF. CDR3 DNA: TGCGCCAGCAGCTCCTCGACTAGCGGGAGGCAAGAGACCCAGTACTTC.

The CDR3 DNA is TGCGCCAGCAGCTTACCGACTAGCGGGATCTACAATGAGCAGTTCTTC. Its translation is CASSLPTSGIYNEQFF. The rearrangement uses TRBV5-1 and TRBJ2-1; the match to TRBD2 covers 11 bases. The germline gives CDR1 SGHRS, CDR2 YFSETQ. The CDR3 covers 16 residues. V was clipped by 2 bases and J by 3 bases; unmatched bases: 4.

Only a few counts were recorded for this clone. The chain is built from TRBV10-2 and TRBJ1-5; unclear D gene. This CDR3 region has 14 residues. CDR1 and CDR2 from the germline V gene are WSHSY and SAAADI. Trimming cost V 0 bases and J 3 bases, with 6 bases left between them. The CDR3 DNA is TGCGCCAGCAGTGAGTCCCAGGTCAATCAGCCCCAGCATTTT. Protein: CASSESQVNQPQHF.

This clone was counted between two and nine times. This chain joins TRBV15 and TRBJ1-4, with D possibly matching TRBD1 (5 bases). Germline CDR1 reads LNHNV; CDR2 reads YYDKDF (reference sequence). This CDR3 contains 17 residues. The V and J ends lost 1 base and 0 bases respectively, with 12 bases between them. The CDR3 is CATSRAPQGSTNEKLFF. In nucleotides, the CDR3 is TGTGCCACCAGCAGAGCCCCCCAGGGTTCAACTAATGAAAAACTGTTTTTT. Full variable domain (rest looked up from reference TRBV15 and TRBJ1-4): DAMVIQNPRYQVTQFGKPVTLSCSQTLNHNVMYWYQQKSSQAPKLLFHYYDKDFNNEADTPDNFQSRRPNTSFCFLDIRSPGLGDTAMYLCATSRAPQGSTNEKLFFGSGTQLSVL.